This TCR beta chain was observed in a study of CD8+ T cells in alopecia areata. Regarding the study as a whole: With patients, TCR sharing proved less clear than in mice, a difference possibly related to HLA.

Germline V CDR1 and CDR2: SGHDT, YYEEEE. This CDR3 has 15 amino acids. Trimming took off 4 bases at V and 7 bases at J, with 20 bases between the two ends. Treatment of the sample: oral pan-JAK inhibitor, 5-10 mg twice daily. Regarding this clone: Antigen specificity is unknown.

Following extraction, RNA underwent reverse transcription to cDNA, which served as the sequencing template. TCRdb's table, derived via immunoSEQ multiplex PCR, lists solely in-frame clones and lacks some. The profile shows about 180,000 clones, 58% of them singletons. The TCR originated in a human donor with alopecia areata. Sequencing used CD4+ T cells sorted from blood, obtained between weeks 55 and 70, from a patient treated with tofacitinib. V and J are TRBV5-6 and TRBJ1-2; D is undetermined. This chain's CDR3 is CASSVSRTPHAGYTF. The CDR3 coding sequence is TGTGCCAGCAGCGTGAGTAGGACTCCCCATGCTGGCTACACCTTC.